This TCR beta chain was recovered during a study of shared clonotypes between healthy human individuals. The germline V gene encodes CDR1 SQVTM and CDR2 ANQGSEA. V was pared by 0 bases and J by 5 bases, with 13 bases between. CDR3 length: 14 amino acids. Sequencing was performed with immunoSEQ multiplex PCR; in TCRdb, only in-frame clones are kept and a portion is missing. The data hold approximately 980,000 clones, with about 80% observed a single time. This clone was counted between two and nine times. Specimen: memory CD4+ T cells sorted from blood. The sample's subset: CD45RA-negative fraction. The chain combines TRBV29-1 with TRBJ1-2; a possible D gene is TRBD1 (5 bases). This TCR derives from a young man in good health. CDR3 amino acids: CSVEDPLGRYGYTF. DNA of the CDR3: TGCAGCGTTGAAGATCCCCTGGGGCGGTATGGCTACACCTTC.